This T cell receptor (beta chain) was documented in a study of T cell responses to AZD1222 COVID-19 vaccine. This table comes from immunoSEQ multiplex PCR, and its TCRdb copy is limited to in-frame clones, with some not included. The table shows about 140,000 clones, with approximately 93% occurring only once. The germline V gene has CDR1 SGHTA and CDR2 FQGTGA. The CDR3 covers 16 residues. V lost 4 bases, J lost 3 bases, and 1 base stayed unmatched. The source is an adult who had recovered from COVID-19. The chain uses TRBV7-3 and TRBJ2-2, with TRBD2 matching over 14 bases. The sample in question was peripheral blood, obtained after recovery from COVID-19. The CDR3 nucleotides read TGTGCCAGCAGCTCGGGACTAGCGGGGGACACCGGGGAGCTGTTTTTT. Translated: CASSSGLAGDTGELFF.